This T cell receptor (beta chain) was sequenced during a study of blood T cell repertoires in COVID-19. Study information: COVID-19 samples collected from the United States, Italy and Spain covered acute and convalescent phases. T cells, B-cell-depleted T cells, or PBMCs supplied cDNA or gDNA.

Under the authors' procedure: Reference gene primers were amplified, and this amplification served to estimate nucleated cell counts. The protocol was immunoSEQ multiplex PCR, while the TCRdb copy is restricted to in-frame clones and leaves out a portion. V and J calls and clone size are those listed in that table; D and trimming were worked out from the DNA. The sample holds about 43,000 clones, about 90% seen once. Germline values: CDR1 SGHNT, CDR2 YYREEE (reference sequence). The CDR3 contains 15 residues. V lost 0 bases to trimming and J lost 3 bases, with 10 bases between them. The specimen sequenced was peripheral blood. The sequence was collected from a human donor in a cohort sampled during active COVID-19. The chain links TRBV5-4 to TRBJ1-5; D may be TRBD1 (5 bases). The CDR3 sequence: CASSLGGGLNQPQHF. The CDR3 nucleotides are TGTGCCAGCAGCTTGGGTGGGGGACTCAATCAGCCCCAGCATTTT. Drawing the rest from reference TRBV5-4 and TRBJ1-5, the complete variable domain is ETGVTQSPTHLIKTRGQQVTLRCSSQSGHNTVSWYQQALGQGPQFIFQYYREEENGRGNFPPRFSGLQFPNYSSELNVNALELDDSALYLCASSLGGGLNQPQHFGDGTRLSIL.